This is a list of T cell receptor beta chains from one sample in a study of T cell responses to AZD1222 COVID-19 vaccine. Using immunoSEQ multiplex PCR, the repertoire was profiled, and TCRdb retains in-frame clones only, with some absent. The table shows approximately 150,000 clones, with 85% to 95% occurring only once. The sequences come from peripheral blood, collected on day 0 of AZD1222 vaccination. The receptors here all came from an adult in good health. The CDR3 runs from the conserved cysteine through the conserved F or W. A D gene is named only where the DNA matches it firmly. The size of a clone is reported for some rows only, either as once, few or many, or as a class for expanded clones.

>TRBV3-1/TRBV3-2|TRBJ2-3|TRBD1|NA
CASSQGQLPVSTQYF
TGTGCCAGCAGCCAGGGACAGCTCCCTGTCAGTACGCAGTATTTT
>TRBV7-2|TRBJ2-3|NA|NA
CASSLSRVPTDTQYF
TGTGCCAGCAGCTTGAGCAGGGTCCCTACAGATACGCAGTATTTT
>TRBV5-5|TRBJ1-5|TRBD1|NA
CASSLTGSFNQPQHF
TGTGCCAGCAGCCTGACAGGGAGCTTCAATCAGCCCCAGCATTTT
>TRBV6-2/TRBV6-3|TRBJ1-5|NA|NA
CASSYVGGQQPQHF
TGTGCCAGCAGTTACGTCGGGGGCCAGCAGCCCCAGCATTTT
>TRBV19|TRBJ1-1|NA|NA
CASSLKGDTEAFF
TGTGCCAGTAGTCTGAAGGGGGACACTGAAGCTTTCTTT
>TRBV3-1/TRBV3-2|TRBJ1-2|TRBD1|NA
CASSPRGPNYGYTF
TGTGCCAGCAGCCCCAGGGGGCCTAACTATGGCTACACCTTC
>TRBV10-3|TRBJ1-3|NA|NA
CAISEWASGNTIYF
TGTGCCATCAGTGAGTGGGCCTCTGGAAACACCATATATTTT
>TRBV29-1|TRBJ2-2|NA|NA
CSVRGQGGTGELFF
TGCAGCGTCCGCGGGCAGGGGGGAACCGGGGAGCTGTTTTTT
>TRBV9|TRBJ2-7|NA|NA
CASSAVGGLPYEQYF
TGTGCCAGCAGTGCCGTCGGGGGGCTCCCCTACGAGCAGTACTTC
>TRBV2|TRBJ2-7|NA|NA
CASRRSYEQYF
TGTGCCAGCAGGAGGAGCTACGAGCAGTACTTC
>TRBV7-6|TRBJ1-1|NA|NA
CASSPYGATEAFF
TGTGCCAGCAGCCCCTACGGGGCCACTGAAGCTTTCTTT
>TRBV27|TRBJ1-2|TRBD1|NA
CASSPRDSAYGYTF
TGTGCCAGCAGCCCCCGGGACAGCGCCTATGGCTACACCTTC
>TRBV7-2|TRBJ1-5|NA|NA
CASSLSREGLPSSQHF
TGTGCCAGCAGCTTAAGTAGGGAGGGACTACCCTCATCCCAGCATTTT
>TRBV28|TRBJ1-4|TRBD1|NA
CASSPGTGGTNEKLFF
TGTGCCAGCAGTCCCGGGACAGGGGGTACTAATGAAAAACTGTTTTTT
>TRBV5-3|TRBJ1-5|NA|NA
CARSLSSRERPQHF
TGTGCCAGAAGCTTGTCTTCCAGGGAACGGCCCCAGCATTTT
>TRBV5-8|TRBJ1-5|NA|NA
CASSPRGNQPQHF
TGTGCCAGCAGCCCTCGGGGCAATCAGCCCCAGCATTTT
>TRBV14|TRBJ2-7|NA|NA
CASSQDWGVGEQYF
TGTGCCAGCAGCCAAGACTGGGGCGTCGGCGAGCAGTACTTC
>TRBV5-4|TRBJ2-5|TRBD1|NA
CASSWNRGLQETQYF
TGTGCCAGCAGCTGGAACAGGGGCCTCCAAGAGACCCAGTACTTC
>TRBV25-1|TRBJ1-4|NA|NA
CASSESGEANEKLFF
TGTGCCAGCAGTGAATCGGGGGAGGCTAATGAAAAACTGTTTTTT
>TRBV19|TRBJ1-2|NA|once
CASREGNTGRTGYTF
TGTGCCAGTAGAGAGGGGAACACAGGGAGGACTGGCTACACCTTC
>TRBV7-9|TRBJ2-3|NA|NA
CASSRSTDTQYF
TGTGCCAGCAGCAGAAGCACAGATACGCAGTATTTT
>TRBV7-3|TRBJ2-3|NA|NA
CASSARASDTDTQYF
TGTGCCAGCAGCGCAAGGGCATCGGACACAGATACGCAGTATTTT
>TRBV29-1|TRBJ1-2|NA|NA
CSAMTGRNYGYTF
TGCAGCGCCATGACAGGACGAAACTATGGCTACACCTTC
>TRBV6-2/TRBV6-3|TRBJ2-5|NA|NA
CASSFRDQETQYF
TGTGCCAGCAGCTTCAGGGACCAAGAGACCCAGTACTTC
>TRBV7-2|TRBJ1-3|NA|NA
CASSLDGVSGNTIYF
TGTGCCAGCAGCTTAGATGGGGTCTCTGGAAACACCATATATTTT
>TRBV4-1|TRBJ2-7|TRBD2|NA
CASSQDGLAGGSYEQYF
TGCGCCAGCAGCCAAGATGGACTAGCGGGAGGCTCCTACGAGCAGTACTTC
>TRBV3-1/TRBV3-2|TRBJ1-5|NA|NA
CASSQNPDQPQHF
TGTGCCAGCAGCCAAAATCCTGATCAGCCCCAGCATTTT
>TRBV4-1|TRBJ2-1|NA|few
CASSQYLLGEQFF
TGCGCCAGCAGCCAATATTTGTTAGGTGAGCAGTTCTTC
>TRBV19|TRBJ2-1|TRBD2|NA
CASSSRTSGNYNEQFF
TGTGCCAGTAGCAGCAGGACTAGCGGGAACTACAATGAGCAGTTCTTC
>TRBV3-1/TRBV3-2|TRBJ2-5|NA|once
CASSQGGIGAETQYF
TGTGCCAGCAGCCAAGGCGGAATCGGGGCGGAGACCCAGTACTTC
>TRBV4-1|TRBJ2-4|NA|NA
CASSQDSGAGGTKNIQYF
TGCGCCAGCAGCCAAGATTCCGGTGCGGGTGGGACCAAAAACATTCAGTACTTC
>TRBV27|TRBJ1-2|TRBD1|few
CASRGLGVPGQGLYGYTF
TGTGCCAGCAGGGGGCTGGGCGTCCCGGGACAGGGACTCTATGGCTACACCTTC
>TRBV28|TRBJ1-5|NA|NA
CASSGSQQPQHF
TGTGCCAGCAGTGGATCTCAACAGCCCCAGCATTTT
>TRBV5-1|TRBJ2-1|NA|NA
CASKAQGPYNEQFF
TGCGCCAGCAAAGCCCAGGGCCCTTACAATGAGCAGTTCTTC
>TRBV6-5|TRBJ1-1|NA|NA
CASRGEWGTEAFF
TGTGCCAGCAGGGGTGAGTGGGGTACTGAAGCTTTCTTT
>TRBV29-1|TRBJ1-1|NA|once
CSVVGLQPNTEAFF
TGCAGCGTTGTTGGGCTCCAACCGAACACTGAAGCTTTCTTT
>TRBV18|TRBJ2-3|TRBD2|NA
CASSLSPSSGGATDTQYF
TGTGCCAGCTCACTATCCCCCAGTAGCGGGGGGGCAACAGATACGCAGTATTTT
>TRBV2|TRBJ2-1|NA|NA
CASSEFPDNEQFF
TGTGCCAGCAGTGAATTTCCTGACAATGAGCAGTTCTTC
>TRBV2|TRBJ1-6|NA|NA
CASRGDIRAPLHF
TGTGCCAGCAGGGGAGATATAAGAGCGCCCCTCCACTTT
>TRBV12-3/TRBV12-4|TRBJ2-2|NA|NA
CASSLNSGELFF
TGTGCCAGCAGTTTAAATTCCGGGGAGCTGTTTTTT
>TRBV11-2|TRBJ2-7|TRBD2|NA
CASSPRDYPYEQYF
TGTGCCAGCAGCCCCCGGGACTACCCCTACGAGCAGTACTTC
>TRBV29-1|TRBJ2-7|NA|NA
CSVEGARGSPYEQYF
TGCAGCGTTGAAGGCGCTCGAGGGAGCCCCTACGAGCAGTACTTC
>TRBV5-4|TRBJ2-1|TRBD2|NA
CASSSQTSGRPNEQFF
TGTGCCAGCAGCTCCCAGACTAGCGGGAGGCCCAATGAGCAGTTCTTC
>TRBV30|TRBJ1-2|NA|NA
CAWSLPHYGYTF
TGTGCCTGGAGTCTCCCTCACTATGGCTACACCTTC
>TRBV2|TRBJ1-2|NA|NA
CASSETPGMDGYTF
TGTGCCAGCAGTGAAACCCCAGGGATGGATGGCTACACCTTC
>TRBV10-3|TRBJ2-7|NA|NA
CAISEDRGANEQYF
TGTGCCATCAGCGAGGACCGGGGGGCGAACGAGCAGTACTTC
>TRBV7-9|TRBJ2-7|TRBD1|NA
CASSLEPGQGYYEQYF
TGTGCCAGCAGCTTAGAACCCGGACAGGGGTACTACGAGCAGTACTTC
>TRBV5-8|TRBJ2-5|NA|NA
CASGHHLSGETQYF
TGTGCCAGCGGGCACCATCTGAGCGGGGAGACCCAGTACTTC
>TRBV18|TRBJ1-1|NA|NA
CASSPPTLNTEAFF
TGTGCCAGCTCACCACCGACATTGAACACTGAAGCTTTCTTT
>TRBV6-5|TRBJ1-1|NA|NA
CASSYQGNGNTEAFF
TGTGCCAGCAGTTACCAGGGAAACGGGAACACTGAAGCTTTCTTT
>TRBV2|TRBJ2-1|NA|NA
CASSLSGDGNEQFF
TGTGCCAGCAGTCTGTCAGGGGACGGCAATGAGCAGTTCTTC
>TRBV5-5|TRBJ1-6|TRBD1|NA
CASSPGGTGPNSYNSPLHF
TGTGCCAGCAGCCCGGGAGGGACAGGCCCAAACTCCTATAATTCACCCCTCCACTTT
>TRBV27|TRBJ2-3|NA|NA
CASSLSGSTDTQYF
TGTGCCAGCAGTTTATCTGGGAGCACAGATACGCAGTATTTT